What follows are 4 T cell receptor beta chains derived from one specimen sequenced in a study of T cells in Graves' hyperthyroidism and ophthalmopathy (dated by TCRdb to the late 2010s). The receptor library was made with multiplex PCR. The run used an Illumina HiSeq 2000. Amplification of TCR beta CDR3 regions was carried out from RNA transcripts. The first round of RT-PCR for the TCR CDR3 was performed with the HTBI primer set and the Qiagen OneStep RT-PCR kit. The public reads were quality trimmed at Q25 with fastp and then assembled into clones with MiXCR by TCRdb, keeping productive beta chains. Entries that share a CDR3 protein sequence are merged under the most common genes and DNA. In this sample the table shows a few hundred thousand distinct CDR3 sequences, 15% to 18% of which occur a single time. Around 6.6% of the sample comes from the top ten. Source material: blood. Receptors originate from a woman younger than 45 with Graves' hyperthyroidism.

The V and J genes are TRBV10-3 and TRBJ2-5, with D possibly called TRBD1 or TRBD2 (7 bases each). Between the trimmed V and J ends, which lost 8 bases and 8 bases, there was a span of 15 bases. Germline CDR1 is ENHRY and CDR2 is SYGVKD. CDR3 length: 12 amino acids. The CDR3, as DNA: TGTGCCATCGGGGAGGGGGCAGAAACCCAGTACTTC. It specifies CAIGEGAETQYF.

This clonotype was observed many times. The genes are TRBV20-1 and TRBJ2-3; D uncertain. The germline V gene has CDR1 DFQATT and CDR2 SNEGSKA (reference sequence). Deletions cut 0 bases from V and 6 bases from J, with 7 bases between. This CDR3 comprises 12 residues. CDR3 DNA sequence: TGCAGTGCTAGAGATCAGAAGGATACGCAGTATTTT. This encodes CSARDQKDTQYF.

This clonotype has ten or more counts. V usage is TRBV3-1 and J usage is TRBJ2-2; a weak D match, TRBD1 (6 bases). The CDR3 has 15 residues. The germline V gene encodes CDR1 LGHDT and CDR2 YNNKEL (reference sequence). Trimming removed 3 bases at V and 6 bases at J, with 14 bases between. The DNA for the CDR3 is TGTGCCAGCAGCCACACCACAGGGTTCTCCGGGGAGCTGTTTTTT. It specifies CASSHTTGFSGELFF.

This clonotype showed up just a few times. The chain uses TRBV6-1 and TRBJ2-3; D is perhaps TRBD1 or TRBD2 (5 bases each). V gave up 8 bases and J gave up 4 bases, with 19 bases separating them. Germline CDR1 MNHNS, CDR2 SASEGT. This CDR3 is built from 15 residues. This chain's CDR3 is CASSTIWDGADTQYF. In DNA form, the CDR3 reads TGTGCCAGCTCGACAATTTGGGACGGCGCAGATACGCAGTATTTT.